In its sample, the clone carrying this T cell receptor (beta chain) is medium-sized (0.01 to 0.1%). This record comes from a study of T cells in localized non-small cell lung cancer. Trimming cost V 8 bases and J 2 bases, with 12 bases left between them. In germline, CDR1 is SGHNT, CDR2 YENEEA. This CDR3 is built from 14 residues. Only in-frame clones appear in the TCRdb table, and some are missing; sequencing was by immunoSEQ multiplex PCR. The sample records almost 2,500 clones, about a quarter being singletons. V gene TRBV11-3 combines with J gene TRBJ2-2, with D perhaps matching TRBD2 (6 bases). The sample consisted of lung tumor tissue, taken before any cancer treatment. This receptor was identified in a male donor at least 60 years old with stage II squamous cell lung carcinoma. CDR3 DNA sequence: TGTGCCAGCGAATTGGGGGGAAACACCGGGGAGCTGTTTTTT. It yields the protein CASELGGNTGELFF.